Shown below are 2 T cell receptor beta chains from a single sample sequenced in a study of CD8+ T cells in alopecia areata. Documented treatment: oral pan-JAK inhibitor, 5-10 mg twice daily. Following extraction, RNA underwent reverse transcription to cDNA, which served as the sequencing template. The data were produced by immunoSEQ multiplex PCR, yet TCRdb's version contains in-frame clones alone and is incomplete. The table records about 210,000 clones, under 70% of them present only once. This sample comprised CD4+ T cells sorted from blood, obtained at week 4, from a patient treated with tofacitinib. The source is a human donor with alopecia areata.

V gene TRBV29-1 combines with J gene TRBJ2-3, with 11 nucleotides matching TRBD2. V shed 5 bases, J shed 1 base, and the junction held 2 bases outside the gene matches. The CDR3 covers 14 residues. The germline V gene encodes CDR1 SQVTM and CDR2 ANQGSEA. In DNA form, the CDR3 reads TGCAGCGTTCCGGGACTAGCGGGCACAGATACGCAGTATTTT. As protein: CSVPGLAGTDTQYF.

The CDR3 DNA follows: TGTGCCAGCAGCGCTGGGACATCAAATCAGCCCCAGCATTTT. Amino acids: CASSAGTSNQPQHF. V usage is TRBV9 and J usage is TRBJ1-5; a weak D match, TRBD1 (6 bases). Germline V gives CDR1 SGDLS, CDR2 YYNGEE. The CDR3 is 14 amino acids. Trimming took off 3 bases at V and 4 bases at J, with 11 bases between the two ends.